The T cell receptor (beta chain) described here comes from a study of T cell responses to AZD1222 COVID-19 vaccine. The study, taken as a whole, reports: Only a handful of AZD1222 recipients were seropositive at baseline.

TCRdb's table, derived via immunoSEQ multiplex PCR, lists solely in-frame clones and lacks some. The data show tens of thousands of clones, about 80% seen once. This clone has a single count. Its specificity is unknown. The germline gives CDR1 SEHNR, CDR2 FQNEAQ (reference sequence). The CDR3 is made up of 16 amino acids. Trimming at V came to 5 bases and at J to 0 bases, leaving 9 bases not matched to a gene. Specimen: peripheral blood, collected 28 days after the second AZD1222 dose. The gene calls are TRBV7-9 and TRBJ1-1; 7 nucleotides agree with TRBD1. This clonotype was obtained from an adult who received the AZD1222 COVID-19 vaccine. CDR3 sequence: CASSPTTGNMNTEAFF. The CDR3 nucleotides are TGTGCCAGCAGCCCGACGACAGGGAACATGAACACTGAAGCTTTCTTT.